These 15 T cell receptor beta chains were all obtained from the same sample, sequenced in a study of control samples from healthy donors and cancer patients. Profiling relied on immunoSEQ multiplex PCR, and the TCRdb table lists in-frame clones only, not all of them. This sample carries some 150,000 clones, approximately 94% of them seen once, and the ten largest clones take around 15%. What was sequenced was PBMCs. The receptor set was obtained from a man in his sixties with colorectal cancer.

For the CDR3, the DNA is TGTGCCAGCTCACCAGACTCCGAGCAGTACTTC. This encodes CASSPDSEQYF. The chain recombines TRBV18 with TRBJ2-7; D remains unclear. Trimming left V 2 bases short and J 6 bases short, with 5 bases between. Germline V gives CDR1 KGHSH, CDR2 LQKENI. This CDR3 has 11 amino acids.

CDR3 coding DNA: TGTGCCAGCAGCGTAGCAGGGTCCTCCCCCGGGGAGCTGTTTTTT. Translating it yields CASSVAGSSPGELFF. V and J are TRBV9 and TRBJ2-2; weak D call: TRBD1 (5 bases). The CDR3 totals 15 residues. CDR1 and CDR2 (germline): SGDLS, YYNGEE. V lost 0 bases to trimming and J lost 6 bases, with 12 bases between them. The whole variable domain, filled in from reference TRBV9 and TRBJ2-2, reads DSGVTQTPKHLITATGQRVTLRCSPRSGDLSVYWYQQSLDQGLQFLIQYYNGEERAKGNILERFSAQQFPDLHSELNLSSLELGDSALYFCASSVAGSSPGELFFGEGSRLTVL.

CDR3 sequence: CASSPPLTGAYNEQFF. The CDR3 DNA reads as TGTGCCAGCTCACCACCGTTGACAGGGGCCTACAATGAGCAGTTCTTC. The J gene is TRBJ2-1, the V gene TRBV18; TRBD1 aligns across 8 bases. CDR1 and CDR2 (germline): KGHSH, LQKENI. The CDR3 covers 16 residues. V lost 0 bases to trimming and J lost 2 bases; unmatched junction nucleotides: 3.

V is TRBV7-6 and J is TRBJ1-4, with D possibly TRBD1 on 5 matching bases. CDR3 size: 15 residues. V lost 5 bases and J lost 0, with 10 bases in between. Germline lookup yields CDR1 SGHVS and CDR2 FNYEAQ. CDR3 coding DNA: TGTGCCAGCAGCCCAGGACAATCAACTAATGAAAAACTGTTTTTT. Translated: CASSPGQSTNEKLFF. Full variable domain (outside the CDR3, taken from reference TRBV7-6 and TRBJ1-4): GAGVSQSPRYKVTKRGQDVALRCDPISGHVSLYWYRQALGQGPEFLTYFNYEAQQDKSGLPNDRFSAERPEGSISTLTIQRTEQRDSAMYRCASSPGQSTNEKLFFGSGTQLSVL.

The rearrangement uses TRBV7-9 and TRBJ2-5, with a possible D match to TRBD2 (5 bases). CDR1 and CDR2 (germline): SEHNR, FQNEAQ (reference sequence). The CDR3 loop spans 16 amino acids. Trimming removed 5 bases at V and 5 bases at J, with 21 bases between. The CDR3 nucleotides read TGTGCCAGCAGCACGACCCGGGCGGAGGTTTGGGAGACCCAGTACTTC. Translated, it gives CASSTTRAEVWETQYF.

The chain couples TRBV19 to TRBJ1-1; TRBD1 is a possible D gene (6 bases). From germline, CDR1 is LNHDA and CDR2 SQIVND (reference sequence). Trimming left V 10 bases short and J 4 bases short, with 16 bases between. CDR3 length: 13 amino acids. CDR3 protein: CATSTGIGTEAFF. For the CDR3, the DNA is TGTGCCACCTCAACAGGGATTGGCACTGAAGCTTTCTTT.

This clone has only one observation. The chain employs TRBV4-1 and TRBJ2-6; D remains unclear. CDR1 and CDR2 from the germline V gene are MGHRA and YSYEKL. V was pared by 0 bases and J by 0 bases, with 6 bases between. This CDR3 region has 16 residues. This CDR3 reads CASSQDGFSGANVLTF. Here the CDR3 DNA reads TGCGCCAGCAGCCAAGACGGGTTCTCTGGGGCCAACGTCCTGACTTTC.

The gene calls are TRBV6-6 and TRBJ1-2, with D unresolved. The CDR3 extends over 15 amino acids. The V gene's germline CDR1 is MNHNY and CDR2 SVGAGI (reference sequence). The V end lost 4 bases, the J end lost 0 bases, and 12 bases lay between the germline ends. DNA for the CDR3: TGTGCCAGCAGTTGGTACCGTTCCTCTAACTATGGCTACACCTTC. Protein: CASSWYRSSNYGYTF.

This clone is a singleton in its sample. The V gene is TRBV10-2, the J gene TRBJ2-2, with 9 nucleotides matching TRBD1. Germline V lookup: CDR1 WSHSY, CDR2 SAAADI. V gave up 7 bases and J gave up 5 bases; unmatched junction bases: 5. The CDR3 spans 14 residues. The CDR3 protein is CASIDRGRTGELFF. The CDR3 DNA is TGCGCCAGCATAGACAGGGGGAGGACCGGGGAGCTGTTTTTT.

The CDR3 region is CASSLQGRGANVLTF. CDR3 coding DNA: TGTGCCAGCAGTCTACAGGGGAGAGGGGCCAACGTCCTGACTTTC. The V call is TRBV6-2 or TRBV6-3, the J call TRBJ2-6; 7 bases agree with TRBD1. After removal of 5 bases from V and 4 bases from J, the junction contained 5 bases not matched to a gene. Germline values: CDR1 MNHEY, CDR2 SVGEGT. CDR3 length equals 15 residues.

This rearrangement joins TRBV11-2 to TRBJ2-3; D gene unclear. The CDR3 covers 14 residues. In germline, CDR1 is SGHAT, CDR2 FQNNGV. V shed 4 bases and J shed 3 bases, with 11 bases lying between them. For the CDR3, the DNA is TGTGCCAGCAGCTATGGCTATAGTACAGATACGCAGTATTTT. Its translation is CASSYGYSTDTQYF.

This clone was detected only once. The chain recombines TRBV24-1 with TRBJ2-4; possible D gene TRBD1, 6 bases. The CDR3 loop spans 12 amino acids. The germline CDR1 and CDR2 sequences are KGHDR and SFDVKD. Trimming left V 3 bases short and J 9 bases short, with 8 bases between. CDR3 loop: CATSDVGGIQYF. The CDR3 nucleotides are TGTGCCACCAGTGATGTAGGGGGCATTCAGTACTTC.

The chain is built from TRBV5-1 and TRBJ1-1; D is perhaps TRBD1 (6 bases). CDR3 length: 16 residues. Germline V lookup: CDR1 SGHRS, CDR2 YFSETQ. The V end was cut by 6 bases, the J end by 2 bases, with 20 bases between. This CDR3 is CASILDGNRANTEAFF. For the CDR3, the DNA is TGCGCCAGCATACTTGACGGGAACAGGGCTAACACTGAAGCTTTCTTT.

V and J are TRBV27 and TRBJ2-5; 14 nucleotides line up with TRBD2. Trimming at V came to 6 bases and at J to 4 bases, leaving 10 bases not matched to a gene. The CDR3 covers 17 residues. CDR1 and CDR2 from the germline V gene are MNHEY and SMNVEV (reference sequence). The CDR3 sequence is CASRPSGLAGDRETQYF. CDR3 in DNA: TGTGCCAGCAGGCCCTCGGGACTAGCGGGGGATCGAGAGACCCAGTACTTC.

The V and J genes are TRBV29-1 and TRBJ2-1, with 12 bases identical to TRBD2. V shed 6 bases and J 6 bases; nucleotides not matched to a gene: 12. This CDR3 spans 16 amino acids. The germline V gene encodes CDR1 SQVTM and CDR2 ANQGSEA. CDR3 in DNA: TGCAGCGTAGCCACTAGCGGGGGGTCCCCCCGCAATGAGCAGTTCTTC. Translation gives CSVATSGGSPRNEQFF.